The text below deals with one T cell receptor beta chain. The antigen this receptor binds is unknown. There are no base qualities to consult, and no much larger clone falls within one base. Healthy HIV-negative adults with no recently reported acute infections or vaccinations were included as donors. Every donor was a Caucasian adult living in Nashville, Tennessee, USA. CD4+ T cells were enriched through magnetic negative selection, after which naive cells were positively selected on CD45RA and the remaining negative fraction served as the memory subset. Blood was obtained by leukapheresis, after which PBMCs were separated by Ficoll-Histopaque density gradient centrifugation and cryopreserved in liquid nitrogen vapor phase. Analytical flow cytometry was used to check the purity and quantity of each magnetically sorted T cell population. Each sorted fraction had its genomic DNA isolated and then quantified by UV absorbance on a Nanodrop 2000c.

The CDR3 holds 13 amino acids from the cysteine to the phenylalanine. The entry retains the CDR3 DNA only, 39 bases that are in frame from base 1. From the germline V gene (reference sequence), CDR1 is LNHDA and CDR2 is SQIVND. The trim is 6 bases for V and 7 bases for J, with a gap of 12 bases between the germline ends. Using the deep immunoSEQ assay, TCR CDR3 regions were amplified from genomic DNA by multiplex PCR. Genomic DNA extracted from each cell subset was distributed evenly over all wells of several immunoSEQ 96-well plates, and each plate served as one replicate. For sorted subsets, each replicate PCR was loaded with around 220 ng genomic DNA, equivalent to about 33,000 T cell genomes. Purified libraries were measured with a Qubit 3.0 fluorometer, size-checked on a Bioanalyzer 2100, and measured again with the KAPA Library Quantification kit. Each immunoSEQ 96-well plate was sequenced on its own single-read 150-cycle Illumina NextSeq 550 flow cell. As for the original processing: Because the immunoSEQ output included only junctional sequences and no quality scores, the filtering could not be the same as the filtering used for full-length reads. Sequences were annotated with PyIR, a Python wrapper for IgBLAST v1.9, using IMGT germline references to assign V/J genes and CDR3. Reads were filtered out if the reads had weak V/J assignments (E-value above 1e-6), no CDR3, stop codons, out-of-frame junctions, or ambiguous translated residues. V3J clonotypes were defined by identical inferred V gene, J gene, and CDR3 amino acid sequence. Percentage overlap between repertoires was calculated by dividing the number of shared unique clonotypes by the size of the smaller repertoire. Richness of each repertoire was evaluated using RTK rarefaction, the Chao1 estimator, and Recon v2.1 estimates of unobserved clonotypes. OLGA was used to compute generation probabilities for all TCRbeta clonotypes that the gDNA method yielded from four donors. TCRdb holds this immuneACCESS table with in-frame rearrangements only. Some clones are missing; in checked studies, unresolved V genes explain under half, and the rest has no known cause. V, J and clone size are taken as reported in that table, and D and trimming were inferred from the DNA itself. This sample gives over 1.5 million clones in total; 98% of them show up just once. Of the sample, roughly 0.4% falls within the top ten clones.

This specimen belongs to a study of shared clonotypes between healthy human individuals (dated by TCRdb to about 2020). For the study in its entirety: The cohort included three men and a couple of women between 18 and 49 years of age. The study deeply sequenced blood TCR repertoires of five healthy adults to estimate repertoire size and the extent of clonotype sharing between individuals. Leukapheresis yielded between about 0.9 and 9.5 billion PBMCs per donor. Libraries were prepared and TCR repertoires were sequenced by different laboratories using diverse techniques, in order to increase sequencing depth and limit assay-specific biases. For each donor, three plates each were used for CD4 naive and CD4 memory, two plates were used for CD8 naive, and one plate was used for CD8 memory. Paper-wide results and their limitations: Compared with non-shared clonotypes, the clonotypes found in all four sorted-subset donors had higher generation probabilities. Rarefaction of sorted-subset datasets indicated incomplete sequencing despite the large sequencing depth. Sharing across four donors was observed for 4.5% to 6.5% of naive CD4, under 4% of naive CD8, 2% to 2.5% of memory CD4, and about 0.4% of memory CD8 clonotypes. Estimated clonotype richness was generally larger for naive than for memory subsets. The genetic and exposure-history diversity represented was limited by the small number of donors. Sampling was limited to blood, and TCR repertoires in tissue likely differ from TCR repertoires in blood. Pairwise subsampling indicated that sequencing depth was expected to affect the degree of clonotype sharing among donors.

Material: naive CD4+ T cells sorted from blood. In the paper's terms, the cell subset or site label means: CD45RA+ positively selected. This clonotype was obtained from a young man in good health. The chain joins TRBV19 to TRBJ1-4, with TRBD1 perhaps the D gene, on 5 matching bases. The encoded CDR3 is CASSPTRVEKLFF. The DNA reads as follows: TGTGCCAGTAGCCCTACCAGGGTTGAAAAACTGTTTTTT.